This entry lists 5 T cell receptor beta chains sequenced from one sample in a study of Tregs in tolerant kidney transplant recipients (dated by TCRdb to between 2018 and 2020). Taken with the paper, the label for time point translates to: 6 months after combined kidney and bone marrow transplant. The transplants used related donors with nonmyeloablative bone marrow transplantation, and mixed chimerism in the human trials was transient. The library came from the immunoSEQ multiplex PCR assay. TCRdb limited this immuneACCESS table to in-frame rearrangements with V and J called. A share of clones is missing; checked studies link under half to unresolved V genes, and the rest is unexplained. Across this sample there are about 64,000 clones, with approximately 89% seen only once. Jointly, the top ten make up 3.5% to 4.5% of the sample. The sample was CD4+ T cells from blood (PBMCs), taken 6 months after the transplant. The receptors derive from a human patient who received a combined kidney and bone marrow transplant. After a transplant, some T cells may have been passed on by the graft donor.

J is TRBJ1-2 and V is TRBV19; unclear D gene. CDR1 and CDR2 from the germline V gene are LNHDA and SQIVND (reference sequence). Trimming left V 3 bases short and J 5 bases short, with 10 bases between. This CDR3 is built from 13 residues. CDR3 nucleotide sequence: TGTGCCAGTAGTATGGGCAGAAAGTATGGCTACACCTTC. It codes for CASSMGRKYGYTF.

The chain links TRBV10-3 to TRBJ2-1; TRBD2 aligns across 13 bases. Looked up from germline, CDR1 is ENHRY and CDR2 is SYGVKD. This CDR3 is built from 15 residues. V lost 8 bases, J lost 5 bases, and 6 bases stayed unmatched. The CDR3 DNA is TGTGCCATCCGGATAACTAGCGGGGGGGACAATGAGCAGTTCTTC. Its protein is CAIRITSGGDNEQFF.

The V gene is TRBV10-3, the J gene TRBJ1-2; D is ambiguous. This CDR3 contains 12 residues. Trimming cost V 10 bases and J 2 bases, with 11 bases left between them. Germline CDR1 and CDR2: ENHRY and SYGVKD. This chain's CDR3 is CANRRGNYGYTF. The CDR3 nucleotides read TGTGCCAACAGACGAGGGAACTATGGCTACACCTTC.

The chain links TRBV19 to TRBJ2-7; possible D gene TRBD2, 6 bases. Germline V gene sequence: CDR1 LNHDA, CDR2 SQIVND (reference sequence). V was shortened by 1 base and J by 0 bases, with 10 bases between the two germline ends. This CDR3 has 15 residues. CDR3 bases: TGTGCCAGTAGTATAGCGGGGGACTTCTCCTACGAGCAGTACTTC. Translating it yields CASSIAGDFSYEQYF.

The rearrangement joins TRBV7-9 to TRBJ2-7; 10 nucleotides line up with TRBD2. Germline values: CDR1 SEHNR, CDR2 FQNEAQ (reference sequence). This CDR3 has 15 residues. Trimming cost V 0 bases and J 6 bases; bases outside gene matches: 5. The CDR3 nucleotides are TGTGCCAGCAGCTTAGCGTTAGCGGGGGGTTCCGAGCAGTACTTC. It yields the protein CASSLALAGGSEQYF.